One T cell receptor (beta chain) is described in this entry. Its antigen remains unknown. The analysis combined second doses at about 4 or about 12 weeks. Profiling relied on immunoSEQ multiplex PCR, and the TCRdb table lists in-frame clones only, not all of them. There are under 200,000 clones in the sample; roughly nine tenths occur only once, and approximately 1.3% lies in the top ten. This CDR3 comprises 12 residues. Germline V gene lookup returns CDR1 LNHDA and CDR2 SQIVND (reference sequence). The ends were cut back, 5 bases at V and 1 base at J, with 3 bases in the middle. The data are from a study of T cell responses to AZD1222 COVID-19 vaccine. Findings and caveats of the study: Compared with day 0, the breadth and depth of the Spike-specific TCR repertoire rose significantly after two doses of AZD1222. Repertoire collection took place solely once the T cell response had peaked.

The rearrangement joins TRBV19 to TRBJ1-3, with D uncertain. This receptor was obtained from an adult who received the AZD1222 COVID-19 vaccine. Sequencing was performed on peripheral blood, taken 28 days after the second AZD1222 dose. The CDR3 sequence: CASSESGNTIYF. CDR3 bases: TGTGCCAGTAGTGAGTCTGGAAACACCATATATTTT.